The clone carrying this T cell receptor beta chain was found once. Its antigen is unidentified. The CDR3 consists of 14 residues. Germline values: CDR1 DFQATT, CDR2 SNEGSKA (reference sequence). The V and J ends lost 5 bases and 7 bases, in that order; junction bases with no gene match: 4. This entry comes from a study of T cell repertoires in cytomegalovirus infection. TCRdb independently ran MiXCR on the reads; one entry per CDR3 protein. Among tens of thousands of distinct CDR3 sequences, around 34% were seen once, and the ten largest hold 55% to 75%. What was sequenced was PBMCs, sequenced either directly or after in vitro stimulation (not recorded which). This TCR derives from a human donor in good health (CMV status not recorded). Some clones in this sample may be carry-over from other donors' samples. The rearrangement links TRBV20-1 to TRBJ2-1; the match to TRBD2 covers 14 bases. CDR3 sequence: CSAAGTSGRNEQFF. As DNA, the CDR3 is TGCAGTGCTGCCGGGACTAGCGGGAGAAATGAGCAGTTCTTC.